This is a list of T cell receptor beta chains from one sample in a study of T cell changes during pregnancy in multiple sclerosis. Profiled with immunoSEQ multiplex PCR; TCRdb holds only in-frame clones, not every one. The sample includes over 40,000 clones, 88% of them seen just once. The sample was CD4+ T cells from peripheral blood mononuclear cells, taken in the second trimester of pregnancy. The receptors here all came from a female donor with multiple sclerosis, enrolled in a pregnancy study. Both conserved end residues are part of each CDR3. The order of the fields is clone size, V gene, J gene, D gene, CDR3 DNA, CDR3 protein. D genes are given only for firm matches. Clone size appears in some rows only: once, few, many, or a class for an expanded clone.

>.|TRBV28|TRBJ2-1|.
TGTGCCAGCAGTTTATGGCAGGGGTCCTACAATGAGCAGTTCTTC
CASSLWQGSYNEQFF
>.|TRBV6-5|TRBJ2-7|TRBD2
TGTGCCAGCGGGCTGAACGGGAGGGCCGGAGAGCAGTACTTC
CASGLNGRAGEQYF
>.|TRBV10-3|TRBJ2-7|.
TGTGCCATCAGTGAGGGGGCCGAGCAGTACTTC
CAISEGAEQYF
>once|TRBV9|TRBJ1-2|.
TGTGCCAGCAGCGTAGATTCAGGGGAGCGGGGCTACACCTTC
CASSVDSGERGYTF
>few|TRBV30|TRBJ1-3|.
TGTGCCTGGAGTGTATTCGGCTCTGGAAACACCATATATTTT
CAWSVFGSGNTIYF
>.|TRBV4-2|TRBJ2-1|TRBD2
TGTGCCAGCAGCCAAGTACTAGCGGTAGACAATGAGCAGTTCTTC
CASSQVLAVDNEQFF
>.|TRBV5-6|TRBJ2-2|.
TGTGCCAGCAGCACCAGGGCTAGGGTGAACACCGGGGAGCTGTTTTTT
CASSTRARVNTGELFF
>.|TRBV6-5|TRBJ2-7|TRBD1
TGTGCCAGCAGTGCCGGGACAGCCTCCTACGAGCAGTACTTC
CASSAGTASYEQYF
>.|TRBV7-8|TRBJ2-1|.
TGTGCCAGCAGCTTAGGCTGGCAGGGTCATGAGCAGTTCTTC
CASSLGWQGHEQFF
>.|TRBV19|TRBJ2-1|TRBD1
TGTGCCAGTAGTATACTGGACAGGGTCCCCTACAATGAGCAGTTCTTC
CASSILDRVPYNEQFF
>.|TRBV4-2|TRBJ1-2|.
TGTGCCAGCAGCCAAGATGCGGCCAGGGACTATGGCTACACCTTC
CASSQDAARDYGYTF
>once|TRBV6-1|TRBJ1-4|TRBD1
TGTGCCAGCAGGGAACAGGGGGCGGGTTTTGGTAATGAAAAACTGTTTTTT
CASREQGAGFGNEKLFF
>.|TRBV6-1|TRBJ1-2|.
TGTGCCAGCAGTGTGAGCTATGGCTACACCTTC
CASSVSYGYTF